These 15 T cell receptor beta chains came from one sample sequenced in a study of cytomegalovirus exposure and HLA in healthy donors. PCR employed 60 Vbeta and 13 Jbeta primers. Here immunoSEQ multiplex PCR was the method, and the copy in TCRdb shows in-frame clones only, minus some. The data hold around 38,000 clones, with 66% observed a single time. Input material: PBMCs. All receptors come from a man aged 50-60 years in good health and CMV-seropositive.

The chain recombines TRBV6-5 with TRBJ2-7; 12 bases map to TRBD1. This CDR3 has 14 amino acids. Germline V lookup: CDR1 MNHEY, CDR2 SVGAGI. J lost 4 bases, V lost 6 bases, and 4 bases had no gene match. CDR3 sequence reads: CASRRDRGLYEQYF. The CDR3 coding sequence is TGTGCCAGCAGGCGGGACAGGGGGCTTTACGAGCAGTACTTC.

This chain connects TRBV6-7 to TRBJ2-5; D perhaps matches TRBD2 (6 bases). TRBV6-7 is sorted into the ORF group, with uncertain function. The germline V and J ends were trimmed by 1 base and 2 bases, with 8 bases remaining between them. This CDR3 contains 14 residues. The CDR3 sequence is CASSYWGTQETQYF. The CDR3 region has the DNA TGTGCCAGCAGTTACTGGGGGACTCAAGAGACCCAGTACTTC.

The chain is built from TRBV4-2 and TRBJ2-7; D not certain. This CDR3 is 17 amino acids long. From germline, CDR1 is LGHNA and CDR2 YNFKEQ. V lost 1 base and J lost 0, with 16 bases in between. The chain's CDR3 is CASSQVRGIDSSYEQYF. The CDR3 DNA reads TGTGCCAGCAGCCAAGTGCGAGGAATTGATAGCTCCTACGAGCAGTACTTC.

This chain uses TRBV7-3 with TRBJ2-1; D unclear. This CDR3 is 14 amino acids long. V shed 2 bases and J shed 3 bases, with 8 bases lying between them. The germline gives CDR1 SGHTA, CDR2 FQGTGA. The CDR3, as DNA: TGTGCCAGCAGCTTATCCGGGTTCTACAATGAGCAGTTCTTC. Translation gives CASSLSGFYNEQFF.

This clone was counted a single time. This rearrangement joins TRBV7-3 to TRBJ2-3; D may be TRBD2 (5 bases). The germline V gene has CDR1 SGHTA and CDR2 FQGTGA. V was pared by 1 base and J by 4 bases, with 9 bases between. The CDR3 covers 14 residues. The CDR3 region has the DNA TGTGCCAGCAGCTTAAGTCTAGCTGCAGATACGCAGTATTTT. Translating it yields CASSLSLAADTQYF.

This chain connects TRBV19 to TRBJ1-2; D may be TRBD1 (5 bases). Germline lookup yields CDR1 LNHDA and CDR2 SQIVND (reference sequence). The length of the CDR3 is 12 residues. Trimming shortened V by 7 bases and J by 6 bases, and 12 bases separated the two germline ends. CDR3 sequence: CASKGRDHGYTF. The CDR3 DNA reads as TGTGCCAGTAAAGGCAGGGATCATGGCTACACCTTC.

This clone was picked up a small number of times. The chain uses TRBV2 and TRBJ1-6, with 7 bases that match TRBD1. CDR1 is SNHLY and CDR2 is FYNNEI in the germline V gene. The CDR3 runs 13 residues. V lost 6 bases to trimming and J lost 9 bases; unmatched junction nucleotides: 5. The CDR3 sequence is CASRDRVGSPLHF. The CDR3 region has the DNA TGTGCCAGCAGAGACAGGGTGGGTTCACCCCTCCACTTT.

This clone has a handful of counts. The J gene is TRBJ1-3, the V gene TRBV10-2, with TRBD1 identical over 9 bases. The length of the CDR3 is 15 residues. J was trimmed by 2 bases and V by 4 bases; bases with no gene match: 3. Germline CDR1 reads WSHSY; CDR2 reads SAAADI. The CDR3 region is CASSVRQGAGNTIYF. For the CDR3, the DNA is TGCGCCAGCAGTGTAAGACAGGGGGCTGGAAACACCATATATTTT.

There are a few counts of this clone. The chain uses TRBV5-1 and TRBJ2-3; 14 positions agree with TRBD2. The germline V gene has CDR1 SGHRS and CDR2 YFSETQ. The CDR3 extends over 17 amino acids. J was trimmed by 0 bases and V by 3 bases; bases with no gene match: 3. The CDR3 spells CASSWGLAGASTDTQYF. The CDR3 DNA sequence: TGCGCCAGCAGCTGGGGACTAGCGGGGGCGAGCACAGATACGCAGTATTTT.

The gene calls are TRBV28 and TRBJ1-2; tentative D call: TRBD1 (6 bases). This CDR3 comprises 16 residues. Germline CDR1 is MDHEN and CDR2 is SYDVKM. V was trimmed by 5 bases and J by 0 bases, leaving 16 bases between them. The CDR3 sequence is CASSRTGGSSNYGYTF. CDR3 DNA: TGTGCCAGCAGTCGAACGGGGGGCAGTTCTAACTATGGCTACACCTTC.

This clone was recorded a few times. This chain connects TRBV30 to TRBJ2-7, with TRBD1 matching 9 bases. V lost 0 bases and J lost 0; bases outside the gene matches: 6. The CDR3 loop spans 16 amino acids. Germline V lookup: CDR1 GTSNPN, CDR2 SVGIG (reference sequence). The CDR3 DNA reads TGTGCCTGGAGTGTCCGACAGGGGGGGAGCTCCTACGAGCAGTACTTC. This translates into CAWSVRQGGSSYEQYF.

The chain has TRBV7-3 and TRBJ2-1; no clear D. Trimming took off 0 bases at V and 5 bases at J, with 11 bases between the two ends. Germline V gene sequence: CDR1 SGHTA, CDR2 FQGTGA. The CDR3 sequence is 15 residues long. The chain's CDR3 is CASSLTGGPNNEQFF. The CDR3 DNA reads TGTGCCAGCAGCTTAACGGGTGGGCCTAACAATGAGCAGTTCTTC.

The chain joins TRBV5-4 to TRBJ1-1; maybe TRBD1 (5 bases). CDR3 length: 16 amino acids. Per germline, CDR1 SGHNT and CDR2 YYREEE (reference sequence). Trimming took 5 bases from V and 11 from J, leaving 28 bases between them. The CDR3 DNA sequence: TGTGCCAGCAGGCCTGACCCTCGACAGCCCACACCTTGGGCTTTCTTT. Translation: CASRPDPRQPTPWAFF.

The gene calls are TRBV19 and TRBJ1-6; tentatively, D is TRBD1 (5 bases). Looked up from germline, CDR1 is LNHDA and CDR2 is SQIVND (reference sequence). The V end was cut by 11 bases, the J end by 8 bases, with 19 bases between. This CDR3 comprises 14 residues. The CDR3 DNA reads as TGTGCCTCGCGGGACCGACGCTCCTATTCACCCCTCCACTTT. Translated: CASRDRRSYSPLHF.

The chain uses TRBV5-8 and TRBJ1-1; no clear D. Germline values: CDR1 SGHTS, CDR2 YDEGEE. V was clipped by 5 bases and J by 4 bases, with 9 bases between them. The CDR3 is made up of 12 amino acids. The DNA of the CDR3 is TGTGCCAGCAGGGAGAAGGCCACTGAAGCTTTCTTT. The encoded protein is CASREKATEAFF.